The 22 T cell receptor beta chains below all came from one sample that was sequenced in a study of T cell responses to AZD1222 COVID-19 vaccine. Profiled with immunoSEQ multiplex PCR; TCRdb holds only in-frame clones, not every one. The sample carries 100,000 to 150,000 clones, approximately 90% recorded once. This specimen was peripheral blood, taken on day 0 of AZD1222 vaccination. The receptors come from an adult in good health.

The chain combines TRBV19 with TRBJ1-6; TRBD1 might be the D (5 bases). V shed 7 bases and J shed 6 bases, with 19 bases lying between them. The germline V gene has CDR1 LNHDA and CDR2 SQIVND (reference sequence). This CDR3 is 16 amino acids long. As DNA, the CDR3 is TGTGCCAGTACCTTCGGGACGGGCGGATTTAATTCACCCCTCCACTTT. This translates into CASTFGTGGFNSPLHF.

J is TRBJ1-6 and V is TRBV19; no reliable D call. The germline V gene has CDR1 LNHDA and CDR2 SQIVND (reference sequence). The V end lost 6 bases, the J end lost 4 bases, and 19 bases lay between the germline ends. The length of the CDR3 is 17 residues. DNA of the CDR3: TGTGCCAGTAGCCGCCAAGGAGAGTTTAGATATAATTCACCCCTCCACTTT. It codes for CASSRQGEFRYNSPLHF.

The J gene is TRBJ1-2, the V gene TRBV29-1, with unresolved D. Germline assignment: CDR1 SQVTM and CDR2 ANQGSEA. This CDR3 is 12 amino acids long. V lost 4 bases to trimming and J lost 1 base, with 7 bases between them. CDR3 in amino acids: CSVGQSNYGYTF. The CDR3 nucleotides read TGCAGCGTTGGCCAGAGTAACTATGGCTACACCTTC.

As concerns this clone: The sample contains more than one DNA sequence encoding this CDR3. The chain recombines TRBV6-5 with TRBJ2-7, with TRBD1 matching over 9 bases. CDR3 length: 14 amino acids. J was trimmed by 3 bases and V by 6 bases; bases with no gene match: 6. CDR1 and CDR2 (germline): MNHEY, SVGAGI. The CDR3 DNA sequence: TGTGCCAGCAGCCGGGACAGGGTTAGCTACGAGCAGTACTTC. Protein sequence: CASSRDRVSYEQYF.

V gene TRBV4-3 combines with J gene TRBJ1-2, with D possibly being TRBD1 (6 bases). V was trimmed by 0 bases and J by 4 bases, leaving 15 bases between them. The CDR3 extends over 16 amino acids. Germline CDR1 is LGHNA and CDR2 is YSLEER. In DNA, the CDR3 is TGCGCCAGCAGCCAAGACGTGTCGGGGGCCCTCTATGGCTACACCTTC. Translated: CASSQDVSGALYGYTF.

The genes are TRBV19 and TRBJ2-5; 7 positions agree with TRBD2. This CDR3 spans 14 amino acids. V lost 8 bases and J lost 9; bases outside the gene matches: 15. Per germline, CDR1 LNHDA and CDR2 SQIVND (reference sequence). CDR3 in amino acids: CASGRTREVTAQYF. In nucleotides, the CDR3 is TGTGCCAGTGGACGGACTAGGGAGGTAACGGCCCAGTACTTC.

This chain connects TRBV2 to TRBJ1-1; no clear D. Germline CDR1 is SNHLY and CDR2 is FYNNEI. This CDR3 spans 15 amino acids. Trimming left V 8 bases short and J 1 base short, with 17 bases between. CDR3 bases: TGTGCCAGCCTTCGAGAGGCAGCTTCGAACACTGAAGCTTTCTTT. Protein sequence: CASLREAASNTEAFF.

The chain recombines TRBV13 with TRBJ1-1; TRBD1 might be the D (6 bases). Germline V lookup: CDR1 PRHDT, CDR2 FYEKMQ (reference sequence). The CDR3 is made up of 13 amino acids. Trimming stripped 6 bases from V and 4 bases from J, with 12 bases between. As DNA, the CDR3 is TGTGCCAGCAGTTCAGGGGCGAGCACTGAAGCTTTCTTT. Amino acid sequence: CASSSGASTEAFF.

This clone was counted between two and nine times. Here the CDR3 reads CASSLGPWQDYGYTF. The CDR3 nucleotides read TGTGCCAGCAGTTTAGGACCTTGGCAGGACTATGGCTACACCTTC. This chain joins TRBV27 and TRBJ1-2; D is uncertain. The germline V and J ends were trimmed by 2 bases and 3 bases, with 13 bases remaining between them. Germline V CDR1 and CDR2: MNHEY, SMNVEV (reference sequence). CDR3 length: 15 residues.

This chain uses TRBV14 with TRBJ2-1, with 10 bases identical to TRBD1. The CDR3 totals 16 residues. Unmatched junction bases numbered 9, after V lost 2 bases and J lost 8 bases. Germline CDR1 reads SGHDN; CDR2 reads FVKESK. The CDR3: CASSQFPGQGSDEQFF. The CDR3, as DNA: TGTGCCAGCAGCCAATTCCCGGGACAGGGGTCCGATGAGCAGTTCTTC.

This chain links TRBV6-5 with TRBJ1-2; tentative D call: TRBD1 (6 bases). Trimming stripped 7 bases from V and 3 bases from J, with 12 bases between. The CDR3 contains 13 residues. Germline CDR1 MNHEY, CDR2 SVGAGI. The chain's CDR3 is CASTLGAYYGYTF. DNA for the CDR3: TGTGCCAGCACCCTGGGGGCGTACTATGGCTACACCTTC.

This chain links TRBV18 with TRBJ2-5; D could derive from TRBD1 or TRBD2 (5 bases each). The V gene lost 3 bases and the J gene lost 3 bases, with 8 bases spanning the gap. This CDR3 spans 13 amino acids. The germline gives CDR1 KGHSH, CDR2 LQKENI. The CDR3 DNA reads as TGTGCCAGCTCACCTGGGACCAAAGAGACCCAGTACTTC. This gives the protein CASSPGTKETQYF.

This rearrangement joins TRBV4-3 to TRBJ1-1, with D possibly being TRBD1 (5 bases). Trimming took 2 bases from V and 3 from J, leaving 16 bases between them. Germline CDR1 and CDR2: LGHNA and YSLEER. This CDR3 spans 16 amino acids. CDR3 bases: TGCGCCAGCAGCCAACAAACGGGGCCGAGGGACACTGAAGCTTTCTTT. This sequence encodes CASSQQTGPRDTEAFF.

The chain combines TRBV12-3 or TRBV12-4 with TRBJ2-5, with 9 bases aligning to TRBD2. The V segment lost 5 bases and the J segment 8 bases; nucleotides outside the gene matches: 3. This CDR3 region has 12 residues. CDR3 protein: CASSPGLATQYF. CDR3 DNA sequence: TGTGCCAGCAGTCCGGGACTAGCCACCCAGTACTTC.

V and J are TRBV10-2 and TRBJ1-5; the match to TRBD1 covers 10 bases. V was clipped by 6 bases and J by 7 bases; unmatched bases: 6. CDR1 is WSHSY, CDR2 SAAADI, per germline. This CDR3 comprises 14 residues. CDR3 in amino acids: CASRKTGQGQPQHF. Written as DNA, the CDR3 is TGCGCCAGCAGGAAGACGGGACAGGGGCAGCCCCAGCATTTT.

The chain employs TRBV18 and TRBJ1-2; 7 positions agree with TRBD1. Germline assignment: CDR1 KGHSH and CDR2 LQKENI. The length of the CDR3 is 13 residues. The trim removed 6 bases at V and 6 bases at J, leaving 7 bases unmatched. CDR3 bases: TGTGCCAGCTCGTTTTCCGGGACAGATGGCTACACCTTC. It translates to CASSFSGTDGYTF.

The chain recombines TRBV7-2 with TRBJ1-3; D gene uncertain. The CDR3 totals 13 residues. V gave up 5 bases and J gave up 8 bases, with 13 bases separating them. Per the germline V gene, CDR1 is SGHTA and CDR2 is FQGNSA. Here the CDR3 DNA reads TGTGCCAGCAGCCCAGGACGCGGGGACACCATATATTTT. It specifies CASSPGRGDTIYF. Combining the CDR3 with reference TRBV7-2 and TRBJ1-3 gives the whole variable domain GAGVSQSPSNKVTEKGKDVELRCDPISGHTALYWYRQSLGQGLEFLIYFQGNSAPDKSGLPSDRFSAERTGGSVSTLTIQRTQQEDSAVYLCASSPGRGDTIYFGEGSWLTVV.

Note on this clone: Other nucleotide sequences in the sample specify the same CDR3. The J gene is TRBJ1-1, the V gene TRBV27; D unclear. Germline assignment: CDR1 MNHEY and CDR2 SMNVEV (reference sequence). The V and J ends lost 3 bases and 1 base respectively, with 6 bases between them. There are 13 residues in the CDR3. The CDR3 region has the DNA TGTGCCAGCAGTTTGGCAGGGAACACTGAAGCTTTCTTT. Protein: CASSLAGNTEAFF.

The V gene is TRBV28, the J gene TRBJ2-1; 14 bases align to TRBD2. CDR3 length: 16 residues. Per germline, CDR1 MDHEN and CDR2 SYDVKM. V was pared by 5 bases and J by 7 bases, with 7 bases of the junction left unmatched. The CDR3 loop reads CASSPPTSGRANEQFF. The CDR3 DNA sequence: TGTGCCAGCAGTCCCCCGACTAGCGGGAGGGCAAATGAGCAGTTCTTC.

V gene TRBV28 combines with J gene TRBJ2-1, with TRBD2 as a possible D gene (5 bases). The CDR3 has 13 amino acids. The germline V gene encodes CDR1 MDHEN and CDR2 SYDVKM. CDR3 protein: CASGLSSYNEQFF. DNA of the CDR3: TGTGCGAGCGGCCTAAGCTCCTACAATGAGCAGTTCTTC.

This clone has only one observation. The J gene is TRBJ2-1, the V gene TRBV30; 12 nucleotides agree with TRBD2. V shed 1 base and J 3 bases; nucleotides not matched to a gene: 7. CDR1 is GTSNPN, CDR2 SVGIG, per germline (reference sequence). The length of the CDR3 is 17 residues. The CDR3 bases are TGTGCCTGGAGTGAAAGGGGGACTAGCGGGTACTACAATGAGCAGTTCTTC. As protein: CAWSERGTSGYYNEQFF.

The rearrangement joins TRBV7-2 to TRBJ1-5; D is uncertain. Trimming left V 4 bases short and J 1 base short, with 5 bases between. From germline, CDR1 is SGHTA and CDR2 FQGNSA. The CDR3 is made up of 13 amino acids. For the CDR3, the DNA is TGTGCCAGCAGCTCGGAGAGCAATCAGCCCCAGCATTTT. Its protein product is CASSSESNQPQHF.